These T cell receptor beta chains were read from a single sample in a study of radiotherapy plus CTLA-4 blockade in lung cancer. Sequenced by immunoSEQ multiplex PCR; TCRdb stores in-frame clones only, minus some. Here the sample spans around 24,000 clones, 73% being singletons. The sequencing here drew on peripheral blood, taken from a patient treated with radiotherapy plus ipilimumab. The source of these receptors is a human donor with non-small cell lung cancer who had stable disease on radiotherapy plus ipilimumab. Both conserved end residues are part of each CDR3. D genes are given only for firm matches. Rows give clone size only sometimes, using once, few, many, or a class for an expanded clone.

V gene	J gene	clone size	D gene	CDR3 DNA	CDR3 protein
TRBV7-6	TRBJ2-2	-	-	TGTGCCAGCAGCCCAGGGACTGTCGGGGAGCTGTTTTTT	CASSPGTVGELFF
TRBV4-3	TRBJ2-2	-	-	TGCGCCAGCAGCCAAGGCCGTCTCGCCGGGGAGCTGTTTTTT	CASSQGRLAGELFF
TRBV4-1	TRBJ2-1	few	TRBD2	TGCGCCAGCAGCCAAGCTAGCGGGAGGGGGTTTAATGAGCAGTTCTTC	CASSQASGRGFNEQFF
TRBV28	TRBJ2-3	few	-	TGTGCCAGCAGACGAAATAGTGGGGCAGATACGCAGTATTTT	CASRRNSGADTQYF
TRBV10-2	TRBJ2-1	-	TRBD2	TGCGCCAGCAGTGATGGACTAGATGAGCAGTTCTTC	CASSDGLDEQFF
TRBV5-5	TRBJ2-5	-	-	TGTGCCAGTCAGACAGCTCAAGAGACCCAGTACTTC	CASQTAQETQYF
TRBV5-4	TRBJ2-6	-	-	TGTGCCAGCAGCTTTGGGGCAGGTGTATCTGGGGCCAACGTCCTGACTTTC	CASSFGAGVSGANVLTF
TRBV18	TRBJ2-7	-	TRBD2	TGTGCCAGCTCACCACCGGCTAGCGGGTCCTACGAGCAGTACTTC	CASSPPASGSYEQYF
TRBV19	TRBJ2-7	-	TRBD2	TGTGCCAGTAGTAGGGGGGGGGCCTACGAGCAGTACTTC	CASSRGGAYEQYF
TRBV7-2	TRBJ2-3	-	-	TGTGCCAGCAGCCCGGGAGCTGGGGGGAATACGCAGTATTTT	CASSPGAGGNTQYF
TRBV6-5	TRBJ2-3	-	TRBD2	TGTGCCAGCAAGGATAGCGGGAGTATAACAGATACGCAGTATTTT	CASKDSGSITDTQYF
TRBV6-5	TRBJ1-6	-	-	TGTGCCAGCAGTTACAAGGCCCGCCAGGGAGGCTCACCCCTCCACTTT	CASSYKARQGGSPLHF
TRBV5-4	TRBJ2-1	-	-	TGTGCCAGCAGCTTGGATCCCGGGAGCAATGAGCAGTTCTTC	CASSLDPGSNEQFF
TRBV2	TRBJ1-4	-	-	TGTGCCAGCAGTAACTCGGGCTCGGGTAATGAAAAACTGTTTTTT	CASSNSGSGNEKLFF
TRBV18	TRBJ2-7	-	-	TGTGCCAGCTCAATTCAGGGGGGGTACGAGCAGTACTTC	CASSIQGGYEQYF
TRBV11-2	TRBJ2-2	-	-	TGTGCCAGCAGCCCGTCTAACACCGGGGAGCTGTTTTTT	CASSPSNTGELFF
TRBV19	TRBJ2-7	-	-	TGTGCCAGTAGTCCCAGGGGCTCCTACGAGCAGTACTTC	CASSPRGSYEQYF
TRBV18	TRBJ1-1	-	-	TGTGCCAGCTCACCACCCTCCGGGTACGACACTGAAGCTTTCTTT	CASSPPSGYDTEAFF
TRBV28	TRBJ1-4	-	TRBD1	TGTGCCAGCAGCCCGGCCGGGACAGGGTATGGAAAACTGTTTTTT	CASSPAGTGYGKLFF
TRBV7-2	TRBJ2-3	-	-	TGTGCCAGCAGCCCCTACACAGATACGCAGTATTTT	CASSPYTDTQYF
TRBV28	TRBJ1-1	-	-	TGTGCCAGCAGTTCCCCCGGGGGTGGCACTGAAGCTTTCTTT	CASSSPGGGTEAFF
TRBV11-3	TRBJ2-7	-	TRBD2	TGTGCCAGGCGAGCGGGACCTGCCCACGAGCAGTACTTC	CARRAGPAHEQYF
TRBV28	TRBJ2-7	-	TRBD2	TGTGCCAGCAGTTTAGGGACTAGCGGGAGACGTATCTTCTTC	CASSLGTSGRRIFF
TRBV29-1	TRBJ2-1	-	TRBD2	TGCAGCGTTTTGGGACTAGCGGGCAATGAGCAGTTCTTC	CSVLGLAGNEQFF
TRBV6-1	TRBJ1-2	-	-	TGTGCCAGCAGTGGTCCTCCGGACTATGGCTACACCTTC	CASSGPPDYGYTF
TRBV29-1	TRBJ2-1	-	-	TGCAGCGTTGGGCGGGACAATGAGCAGTTCTTC	CSVGRDNEQFF
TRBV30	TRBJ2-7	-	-	TGTGCCTGGAGGGGCAACGAGCAGTACTTC	CAWRGNEQYF
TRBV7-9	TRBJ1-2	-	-	TGTGCCAGCAGCTTAGGGGTGACAGGCTACTATGGCTACACCTTC	CASSLGVTGYYGYTF